Described below is a single T cell receptor beta chain sequence and its context. These data are taken from a study of blood T cell repertoires in COVID-19. Across the whole study: Sample material is recorded as cDNA or gDNA derived from T cells, B-cell-depleted T cells, or PBMCs.

Those who participated ranged in age from about 18 to 95 years and resided in about two dozen US areas. Two negative PCRs, clearance, or symptom resolution characterized the recovered Cohort 3 donors. Authors' processing steps: Reference gene primer amplification in the assay estimated nucleated cell counts. TCRdb's table, derived via immunoSEQ multiplex PCR, lists solely in-frame clones and lacks some. That table is the source of V, J and clone size, and D and trimming were worked out from the DNA. The sample lists roughly 300,000 clones, less than 90% occurring once. V gave up 6 bases and J gave up 2 bases; unmatched junction bases: 6. The CDR3 covers 15 residues. CDR1 and CDR2 (germline): MDHEN, SYDVKM.

This receptor was taken from a woman under 40 who had recovered from COVID-19. Sequenced sample: PBMCs or T cells enriched from blood (not recorded which). This rearrangement joins TRBV28 to TRBJ1-5, with TRBD1 matching over 8 bases. CDR3 in amino acids: CASSRDRRGNQPQHF. For the CDR3, the DNA is TGTGCCAGCAGCAGGGACAGGCGGGGCAATCAGCCCCAGCATTTT. Supplemented by reference TRBV28 and TRBJ1-5, the full variable domain reads DVKVTQSSRYLVKRTGEKVFLECVQDMDHENMFWYRQDPGLGLRLIYFSYDVKMKEKGDIPEGYSVSREKKERFSLILESASTNQTSMYLCASSRDRRGNQPQHFGDGTRLSIL.